This T cell receptor (beta chain) was recorded in a study of cytomegalovirus exposure and HLA in healthy donors. The study ran its PCR with 60 Vbeta and 13 Jbeta primers. Generated by immunoSEQ multiplex PCR, the TCRdb table keeps only in-frame clones and is missing some. This table has over 150,000 clones, about 80% appearing once. The sequence was obtained from a woman aged 25 to 39 in good health and CMV-seropositive. The sample consisted of PBMCs.

The CDR3 sequence is CASSVGGLAGVETQYF. CDR3 in DNA: TGTGCCAGCAGCGTAGGGGGACTAGCGGGAGTAGAGACCCAGTACTTC. This chain connects TRBV9 to TRBJ2-5, with 14 bases matching TRBD2. This CDR3 contains 16 residues. V lost 0 bases and J lost 4; bases outside the gene matches: 2. Germline-derived CDR1 and CDR2 are SGDLS and YYNGEE.